A few counts support the clone carrying this T cell receptor beta chain. Data came from immunoSEQ multiplex PCR; TCRdb stores just in-frame clones and leaves some out. This sample yields approximately 300,000 clones, of which 92% are seen a single time; around 20% belongs to the top ten. Germline V gene sequence: CDR1 KGHSH, CDR2 LQKENI. V dropped 6 bases and J dropped 0; count of bases not matched to a gene: 10. The CDR3 consists of 17 residues. This entry comes from a study of blood T cell repertoires in COVID-19. V usage is TRBV18 and J usage is TRBJ2-1; 8 bases are a match to TRBD1. The sequenced sample consisted of PBMCs or T cells enriched from blood (not recorded which). This TCR was sampled from a woman aged 25-40 years who had recovered from COVID-19. Here the CDR3 DNA reads TGTGCCAGCTCGCAGACAGGGGCGCCCCGCTCCTACAATGAGCAGTTCTTC. The encoded protein is CASSQTGAPRSYNEQFF.